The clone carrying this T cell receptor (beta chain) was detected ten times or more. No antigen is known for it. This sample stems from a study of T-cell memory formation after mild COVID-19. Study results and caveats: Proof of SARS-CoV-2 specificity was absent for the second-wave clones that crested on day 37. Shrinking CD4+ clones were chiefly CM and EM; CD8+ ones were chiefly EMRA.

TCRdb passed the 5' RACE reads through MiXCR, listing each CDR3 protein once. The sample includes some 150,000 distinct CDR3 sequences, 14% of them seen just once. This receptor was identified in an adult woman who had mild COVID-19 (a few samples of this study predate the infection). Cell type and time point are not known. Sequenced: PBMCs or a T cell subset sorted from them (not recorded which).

The chain's CDR3 is CASSWDPGQLNTEAFF. CDR3 coding DNA: TGCGCCAGCAGCTGGGATCCGGGACAGTTGAACACTGAAGCTTTCTTT. The V call is TRBV5-1, the J call TRBJ1-1; TRBD1 aligns across 7 bases. The CDR3 runs to 16 residues. Trimming at V came to 3 bases and at J to 0 bases, leaving 8 bases not matched to a gene. Germline lookup yields CDR1 SGHRS and CDR2 YFSETQ.